The 19 T cell receptor beta chains listed next were all sequenced from one sample in a study of T cells in tuberculosis. Assay: immunoSEQ multiplex PCR; the TCRdb copy retains only in-frame clones and omits some. The sample lists 25,000 to 35,000 clones, 90% occurring once. The sample taken for sequencing was PBMCs. The receptors here all came from a donor aged 5-35 years with latent tuberculosis or without tuberculosis infection.

Note on this clone: At one end, the junction sequence differs from germline, possibly due to a read error. The CDR3 nucleotides are TGTGCCAGCAGCCCCCGGGGGTCTGAAAAGGGAGGTTTT. Its translation is CASSPRGSEKGGF. J is TRBJ1-4 and V is TRBV9, with a tentative D call TRBD1 (5 bases). Germline V lookup: CDR1 SGDLS, CDR2 YYNGEE. The CDR3 sequence is 13 residues long.

This chain links TRBV7-2 with TRBJ1-5; weak D call: TRBD1 (5 bases). The CDR3 consists of 13 residues. V was pared by 8 bases and J by 8 bases, with 16 bases between. Germline V lookup: CDR1 SGHTA, CDR2 FQGNSA. The CDR3 region has the DNA TGTGCCAGCCGCAGGGACTTCGGTGAGCCCCAGCATTTT. This codes for CASRRDFGEPQHF.

The chain joins TRBV18 to TRBJ1-5, with no clear D. The CDR3 contains 14 residues. Per germline, CDR1 KGHSH and CDR2 LQKENI. V was trimmed by 5 bases and J by 6 bases, leaving 14 bases between them. CDR3 region: CASSAGATVQPQHF. The CDR3 DNA sequence: TGTGCCAGCTCAGCGGGAGCGACGGTTCAGCCCCAGCATTTT.

The rearrangement joins TRBV15 to TRBJ1-2, with D perhaps TRBD1 (6 bases). The V end was cut by 5 bases, the J end by 1 base, with 8 bases between. This CDR3 has 13 amino acids. CDR1 is LNHNV and CDR2 is YYDKDF in the germline V gene (reference sequence). The CDR3 sequence: CATSEDSNYGYTF. The CDR3 DNA reads TGTGCCACCAGCGAGGACAGTAACTATGGCTACACCTTC. The full variable domain, rest sourced from reference TRBV15 and TRBJ1-2, is DAMVIQNPRYQVTQFGKPVTLSCSQTLNHNVMYWYQQKSSQAPKLLFHYYDKDFNNEADTPDNFQSRRPNTSFCFLDIRSPGLGDTAMYLCATSEDSNYGYTFGSGTRLTVV.

The genes are TRBV16 and TRBJ2-1; 7 nucleotides align to TRBD2. Germline V lookup: CDR1 KGHSY, CDR2 FQNENV. This CDR3 contains 15 residues. Trimming removed 8 bases from V and 4 bases from J; junction bases left unmatched: 11. The CDR3 loop reads CASEDRGVPYNEQFF. The CDR3 bases are TGTGCCAGCGAAGACCGGGGGGTCCCGTACAATGAGCAGTTCTTC. The variable domain in full, with the rest retrieved from reference TRBV16 and TRBJ2-1, is GEEVAQTPKHLVRGEGQKAKLYCAPIKGHSYVFWYQQVLKNEFKFLISFQNENVFDETGMPKERFSAKCLPNSPCSLEIQATKLEDSAVYFCASEDRGVPYNEQFFGPGTRLTVL.

The chain recombines TRBV4-1 with TRBJ1-5; 7 bases agree with TRBD1. J was trimmed by 1 base and V by 0 bases; bases with no gene match: 0. Germline loops: CDR1 MGHRA, CDR2 YSYEKL. This CDR3 has 15 amino acids. This CDR3 reads CASSQEQGSNQPQHF. CDR3 DNA sequence: TGCGCCAGCAGCCAAGAACAGGGGAGCAATCAGCCCCAGCATTTT.

The genes are TRBV6-5 and TRBJ1-1; 8 positions agree with TRBD1. Germline V gene sequence: CDR1 MNHEY, CDR2 SVGAGI. This CDR3 contains 14 residues. Germline trimming cut 6 bases from V and 5 bases from J; bases unmatched to any gene: 8. This CDR3 reads CASRTGTGRTEAFF. CDR3 coding DNA: TGTGCCAGCAGAACCGGGACAGGCAGAACTGAAGCTTTCTTT.

This clone appeared a few times. The chain has TRBV27 and TRBJ2-2, with a tentative D call TRBD2 (6 bases). Looked up from germline, CDR1 is MNHEY and CDR2 is SMNVEV (reference sequence). This CDR3 has 17 residues. Trimming shortened V by 4 bases and J by 1 base, and 16 bases separated the two germline ends. The CDR3 protein is CASSSQVWGLNTGELFF. In nucleotides, the CDR3 is TGTGCCAGCAGTTCCCAGGTGTGGGGACTGAACACCGGGGAGCTGTTTTTT.

The rearrangement uses TRBV10-3 and TRBJ1-3; TRBD1 is a possible D gene (6 bases). Looked up from germline, CDR1 is ENHRY and CDR2 is SYGVKD. V was cut by 0 bases and J by 4 bases, with 10 bases left in between. There are 15 residues in the CDR3. The CDR3 DNA sequence: TGTGCCATCAGTGAGTCAACAGGGTCGGGAAACACCATATATTTT. Translating gives CAISESTGSGNTIYF.

CDR3 loop: CASSFAGGTDTQYF. In DNA, the CDR3 is TGTGCCAGCAGTTTCGCAGGGGGCACAGATACGCAGTATTTT. V is TRBV28 and J is TRBJ2-3, with D possibly TRBD1 on 6 matching bases. Germline V gene sequence: CDR1 MDHEN, CDR2 SYDVKM. This CDR3 spans 14 amino acids. The V end was cut by 3 bases, the J end by 1 base, with 8 bases between.

The V and J genes are TRBV19 and TRBJ1-5; no firm D call. The CDR3 runs to 15 residues. The V end was cut by 5 bases, the J end by 2 bases, with 13 bases between. Germline values: CDR1 LNHDA, CDR2 SQIVND (reference sequence). The CDR3 sequence is CASSPRRQRNQPQHF. The CDR3 DNA reads as TGTGCCAGTAGTCCTCGGAGGCAGCGCAATCAGCCCCAGCATTTT. The full variable domain, with the rest looked up from reference TRBV19 and TRBJ1-5, is DGGITQSPKYLFRKEGQNVTLSCEQNLNHDAMYWYRQDPGQGLRLIYYSQIVNDFQKGDIAEGYSVSREKKESFPLTVTSAQKNPTAFYLCASSPRRQRNQPQHFGDGTRLSIL.

CDR3 nucleotides: TGTGCCAGCTCACCGCTAGGGACTAGCGGGCTCTACGAGCAGTACTTC. Translation: CASSPLGTSGLYEQYF. This chain connects TRBV18 to TRBJ2-7; 12 bases line up with TRBD2. V shed 3 bases and J 3 bases; nucleotides not matched to a gene: 6. Germline loops: CDR1 KGHSH, CDR2 LQKENI. The CDR3 extends over 16 amino acids.

This clone was seen just once. The chain links TRBV5-1 to TRBJ1-5, with D possibly being TRBD1 (5 bases). V was cut by 0 bases and J by 5 bases, with 9 bases left in between. CDR3 length: 14 amino acids. CDR1 is SGHRS, CDR2 YFSETQ, per germline. The CDR3 DNA sequence: TGCGCCAGCAGCTTGGCCGGGGGAGATCAGCCCCAGCATTTT. This codes for CASSLAGGDQPQHF.

The V and J genes are TRBV5-1 and TRBJ2-1; 11 nucleotides match TRBD2. Losses at the gene ends were 2 bases for V and 1 base for J; bases not matched to a gene: 2. Germline V lookup: CDR1 SGHRS, CDR2 YFSETQ. CDR3 length: 16 amino acids. DNA for the CDR3: TGCGCCAGCAGCTTTAGCGGGGGGGCATCCTACAATGAGCAGTTCTTC. The encoded protein is CASSFSGGASYNEQFF. Variable domain in full (rest from reference TRBV5-1 and TRBJ2-1): KAGVTQTPRYLIKTRGQQVTLSCSPISGHRSVSWYQQTPGQGLQFLFEYFSETQRNKGNFPGRFSGRQFSNSRSEMNVSTLELGDSALYLCASSFSGGASYNEQFFGPGTRLTVL.

This chain joins TRBV9 and TRBJ1-1, with no clear D. Trimming shortened V by 1 base and J by 3 bases, and 7 bases separated the two germline ends. Germline CDR1 SGDLS, CDR2 YYNGEE. The CDR3 loop spans 13 amino acids. The CDR3 loop reads CASSVTAYTEAFF. The CDR3 DNA sequence: TGTGCCAGCAGCGTAACAGCCTACACTGAAGCTTTCTTT.

This chain connects TRBV15 to TRBJ2-1; 11 bases are shared with TRBD2. Germline CDR1 is LNHNV and CDR2 is YYDKDF (reference sequence). Trimming at V came to 4 bases and at J to 3 bases, leaving 8 bases not matched to a gene. The CDR3 covers 17 residues. The CDR3 DNA sequence: TGTGCCACCAGCACCCGAGTAGCGGGGGGGCGCTACAATGAGCAGTTCTTC. It yields the protein CATSTRVAGGRYNEQFF.

The V call is TRBV6-1, the J call TRBJ1-2; possible D gene TRBD1, 6 bases. The germline CDR1 and CDR2 sequences are MNHNS and SASEGT. The CDR3 runs 15 residues. V lost 8 bases and J 2 bases, leaving 18 bases between the germline ends. The CDR3 nucleotides read TGTGCCAGCGTAAGGACAGTAGGATCAAACTATGGCTACACCTTC. Its translation is CASVRTVGSNYGYTF.

The chain carries TRBV28 and TRBJ2-6; TRBD1 might be the D (6 bases). CDR3 length equals 19 residues. Trimming removed 5 bases from V and 0 bases from J, with 20 bases in between. Germline V gene lookup returns CDR1 MDHEN and CDR2 SYDVKM. In DNA, the CDR3 is TGTGCCAGCAGTAGTAGGGGGACGATATTTAGCTCTGGGGCCAACGTCCTGACTTTC. Translation: CASSSRGTIFSSGANVLTF.

V usage is TRBV6-1 and J usage is TRBJ1-5; 7 nucleotides match TRBD1. Germline values: CDR1 MNHNS, CDR2 SASEGT. V trimming: 1 base; J trimming: 3 bases; junction bases outside the gene matches: 3. This CDR3 has 15 residues. In DNA form, the CDR3 reads TGTGCCAGCAGTGAAGTGACAGGGAACAATCAGCCCCAGCATTTT. Amino acids: CASSEVTGNNQPQHF.